The rows below give T cell receptor beta chains drawn from one sample of a study of post-analysis software for immune sequencing data. A single record per CDR3 protein comes from TCRdb applying MiXCR to the PCR reads. The sample lists hundreds of thousands of distinct CDR3 sequences, under 55% occurring once. Source material: blood. Source of these receptors: a girl aged 5 to 17 with multiple sclerosis. Each CDR3 is given with its conserved first and last residue. D genes are given only for firm matches. The size entry is marked missing in some rows and otherwise reads once, few, many or a size class.

NA,TRBV9,NA,TRBJ1-1,TGTGCCAGCAGCGTAGCAGGGGCTGAAGCTTTCTTT,CASSVAGAEAFF
NA,TRBV5-1,NA,TRBJ2-7,TGCGCCAGCAGCTTGGTGGAGAACGAGCAGTACTTC,CASSLVENEQYF
once,TRBV5-1,TRBD1,TRBJ2-7,TGCGCCAGCAGCCCACGACGTGGACAGGGGGAATACTACGAGCAGTACTTC,CASSPRRGQGEYYEQYF
NA,TRBV7-8,TRBD2,TRBJ2-1,TGTGCCAGCAGCCCATGGACTAGCGGGAGGGCCGATGAGCAGTTCTTC,CASSPWTSGRADEQFF
NA,TRBV10-3,TRBD1,TRBJ2-7,TGTGCCATCAGTGAGCCCCAGGAGGTCCGACAGGGGGCCAAACTATACAAGCAGTACTTC,CAISEPQEVRQGAKLYKQYF
once,TRBV7-2,NA,TRBJ2-3,TGTGCCAGCAGCATAGCTCAGGCAACAGATACGCAGTATTTT,CASSIAQATDTQYF
NA,TRBV12-3/TRBV12-4,TRBD1,TRBJ2-7,TGTGCCAGCAGTTCACGACAGGGGGCGCAATACGAGCAGTACTTC,CASSSRQGAQYEQYF
NA,TRBV5-1,NA,TRBJ1-1,TGCGCCAGCAGCTTGGAGGGGGGTCCTGAAGCTTTCTTT,CASSLEGGPEAFF
NA,TRBV28,TRBD2,TRBJ2-2,TGTGCCAGCAGACCCACTAGTGGGAGGGCCAGTACCGGGGAGCTGTTTTTT,CASRPTSGRASTGELFF
NA,TRBV20-1,NA,TRBJ2-1,TGCAGTGCTACAAAAAAGTGGGACAATGAGCAGTTCTTC,CSATKKWDNEQFF
NA,TRBV12-3/TRBV12-4,NA,TRBJ2-7,TGTGCCAGCAGTTCCTCGACTGTGGTGTTCGAGCAGTACTTC,CASSSSTVVFEQYF
NA,TRBV15,NA,TRBJ2-2,TGTGCCACCAGCAGATATACACCTGCTCGGTCGCCGGCGAACACCGGGGAGCTGTTTTTT,CATSRYTPARSPANTGELFF
NA,TRBV20-1,TRBD2,TRBJ2-5,TGCAGTGCTAGAGACGGCGGGAGGGCCTGGGGAGAGACCCAGTACTTC,CSARDGGRAWGETQYF
NA,TRBV3-1,NA,TRBJ2-1,TGTGCCAGCAGCCGGTACCGGGAATACAATGAGCAGTTCTTC,CASSRYREYNEQFF
many,TRBV10-3,TRBD2,TRBJ2-3,TGTGCCATCAGTGAGCCGACTAGCGGGAGAACAGATACGCAGTATTTT,CAISEPTSGRTDTQYF
few,TRBV2,NA,TRBJ2-5,TGTGCCAGCAGTCGTAGCGGAGAGGGTGTAGAGACCCAGTACTTC,CASSRSGEGVETQYF
NA,TRBV6-4,TRBD1,TRBJ1-2,TGTGCCAGCAGTGAGGCCCAGGGGGGCGGCTACACCTTC,CASSEAQGGGYTF
NA,TRBV6-1,TRBD2,TRBJ2-1,TGTGCCAGCACTAGCCTGGCTAGCGGGGACAATGAGCAGTTCTTC,CASTSLASGDNEQFF
few,TRBV29-1,NA,TRBJ1-2,TGCAGCGTTGAAGGCGACGACTATGGCTACACCTTC,CSVEGDDYGYTF
NA,TRBV10-3,NA,TRBJ2-5,TGTGCCATCAGTGAGCAACGGGAGACCCAGTACTTC,CAISEQRETQYF
few,TRBV5-1,TRBD2,TRBJ2-7,TGCGCCAGCAGCTTGCCTAGCGGGAGTTCATACGAGCAGTACTTC,CASSLPSGSSYEQYF
few,TRBV27,NA,TRBJ2-5,TGTGCCAGCAGTAGATACGATGAGCAGTACTTC,CASSRYDEQYF
NA,TRBV7-2,NA,TRBJ2-3,TGTGCCAGCAGCTCGGACTGGCTTGGTGATACGCAGTATTTT,CASSSDWLGDTQYF
few,TRBV29-1,NA,TRBJ1-2,TGCAGCGTGGACCTGGGAAACTATGGCTACACCTTC,CSVDLGNYGYTF
few,TRBV15,NA,TRBJ2-7,TGTGCCACCAGCATAGGGGACGGTAGCTCCTACGAGCAGTACTTC,CATSIGDGSSYEQYF
NA,TRBV28,NA,TRBJ2-7,TGTGCCAGCAGGCCCGGGACAATCTCTTCCGAGCAGTACTTC,CASRPGTISSEQYF
NA,TRBV7-2,NA,TRBJ1-2,TGTGCCAGCAGCCCCTCTCACATGGTCGGGAGCTATGGCTACACCTTC,CASSPSHMVGSYGYTF
NA,TRBV7-2,NA,TRBJ1-2,TGTGCCAGCAGCCCCCTACTTCGTACAGGGAGTCAAGGCTACACCTTC,CASSPLLRTGSQGYTF
NA,TRBV20-1,TRBD1,TRBJ2-1,TGCAGTGCCGCCCGGGACAGCAATGAGCAGTTCTTC,CSAARDSNEQFF
NA,TRBV7-3,NA,TRBJ2-3,TGTGCCAGCAGCTTAACACTAGCCACAGATACGCAGTATTTT,CASSLTLATDTQYF
NA,TRBV5-1,NA,TRBJ2-1,TGCGCCAGCCAGGGTAGCGGACCCTACAATGAGCAGTTCTTC,CASQGSGPYNEQFF
NA,TRBV20-1,TRBD1,TRBJ1-2,TGCAGTGCTGGAACCACAGGGGGCGGAGGCTACACCTTC,CSAGTTGGGGYTF
few,TRBV6-1,NA,TRBJ1-6,TGTGCCAGCAGACAGGATTCACCCCTCCACTTT,CASRQDSPLHF
few,TRBV20-1,NA,TRBJ2-3,TGCAGTGCTAGAGATCGAGGCCCGGGCCTCAAGCGTTATGCAGATACGCAGTATTTT,CSARDRGPGLKRYADTQYF
NA,TRBV4-1,NA,TRBJ2-1,TGCACCAGCAGCTCCGGGACATTCAATGAGCAGTTCTTC,CTSSSGTFNEQFF
NA,TRBV2,NA,TRBJ1-2,TGTGCCAGCGGGGGGCAGGGGTATGGCTACACCTTC,CASGGQGYGYTF
NA,TRBV12-3/TRBV12-4,TRBD1,TRBJ1-4,TGTGCCAGCAGACCTCAGGGACAGGGGCAATCAAAACTGTTTTTT,CASRPQGQGQSKLFF
few,TRBV5-1,NA,TRBJ2-1,TGCGCCAGCAGGTTTGGGGCGAGCTCCTACAATGAGCAGTTCTTC,CASRFGASSYNEQFF
NA,TRBV4-2,TRBD2,TRBJ2-1,TGTGCCAGCAGCCAACGAGCCGGGACTAGCGGGAGGGGGCCCTACAATGAGCAGTTCTTC,CASSQRAGTSGRGPYNEQFF
NA,TRBV12-3/TRBV12-4,TRBD2,TRBJ2-7,TGTGCCAGCAGGGCCGGGACTAGCGGGCAGAACGAGCAGTACTTC,CASRAGTSGQNEQYF
NA,TRBV5-1,NA,TRBJ2-5,TGCGCCAGCAGCTCTACGGGGGTCGAGACCCAGTACTTC,CASSSTGVETQYF
few,TRBV29-1,NA,TRBJ2-1,TGCAGCGTTGGAGGGAGGATCCTGACAGATGAGCAGTTCTTC,CSVGGRILTDEQFF
NA,TRBV2,NA,TRBJ2-5,TGTGCCAGCAGTGACTACGAGACCCAGTACTTC,CASSDYETQYF
NA,TRBV20-1,TRBD2,TRBJ2-1,TGCAGTGCGTACCCTACTAGCGGGGGGGGCAATGAGCAGTTCTTC,CSAYPTSGGGNEQFF
NA,TRBV20-1,NA,TRBJ2-1,TGCAGTGCTAGAGCCAGGGGCCCCCCTTACAATGAGCAGTTCTTC,CSARARGPPYNEQFF
NA,TRBV20-1,TRBD1,TRBJ1-1,TGCAGTGCGGGGACCCCCGGGACAGACACTGAAGCTTTCTTT,CSAGTPGTDTEAFF
NA,TRBV20-1,TRBD2,TRBJ2-1,TGCAGTGCTAGTCGAGCGGGAGAAGACAATGAGCAGTTCTTC,CSASRAGEDNEQFF
NA,TRBV29-1,NA,TRBJ1-1,TGCAGCGTTGACCCGACAGTGAACACTGAAGCTTTCTTT,CSVDPTVNTEAFF
NA,TRBV4-1,TRBD2,TRBJ2-5,TGCGCCAGCAGCCAAGATCCCCCGCGCCTAGCGGGAGCGAGGTACCAAGAGGCCCAGTACTTC,CASSQDPPRLAGARYQEAQYF
few,TRBV25-1,TRBD1,TRBJ2-6,TGTGCCAGCAGTGCGGGACAGATGAGCTCTGGGGCCAACGTCCTGACTTTC,CASSAGQMSSGANVLTF
few,TRBV28,NA,TRBJ2-4,TGTGCCAGCAGTTGGGGCCTGAGGGTAAACATTCAGTACTTC,CASSWGLRVNIQYF
few,TRBV4-1,NA,TRBJ2-7,TGCGCCAGCAGCCAAGGCGCCCAGGGAGGCGAGCAGTACTTC,CASSQGAQGGEQYF
once,TRBV12-3/TRBV12-4,NA,TRBJ1-1,TGTGCCAGCAGTTTGGCACGGTCTGAAGCTTTCTTT,CASSLARSEAFF
NA,TRBV20-1,NA,TRBJ2-1,TGCAGTGCTAGATCCCCCCCCGAGCAGTTCTTC,CSARSPPEQFF
once,TRBV27,NA,TRBJ2-7,TGTGCCAGCAGTTATGGGCGGGACTCCTACGAGCAGTACTTC,CASSYGRDSYEQYF
NA,TRBV5-4,NA,TRBJ2-7,TGTGCCAGCAGCTTGGACTCGGACTCCTACGAGCAGTACTTC,CASSLDSDSYEQYF
NA,TRBV4-3,NA,TRBJ2-7,TGCGCCAGCAGCCCGTCCGGGGACTCCTACGAGCAGTACTTC,CASSPSGDSYEQYF